This record covers a single T cell receptor (beta chain). Its antigen is undetermined. Sequencing used cDNA as its template, made by extracting RNA and reverse transcribing it. TCRdb keeps only in-frame clones here, not all; method: immunoSEQ multiplex PCR. This sample has fewer than 250,000 clones, with 60% found just once. The germline V gene has CDR1 MNHEY and CDR2 SVGAGI. With 4 bases removed from V and 1 base from J, the gap between germline ends came to 8 bases. This CDR3 comprises 13 residues. The sample's treatment: oral pan-JAK inhibitor, 5-10 mg twice daily. This specimen belongs to a study of CD8+ T cells in alopecia areata. Study-level background: Each of the treated patients was given oral tofacitinib, 5 to 10 mg twice daily, for moderate-to-severe alopecia areata.

Study-level points and caveats: Because one nonresponder was included, the link of baseline CD8+ expansion to response is considered uncertain. Resident alphabeta T cells of normal skin are also sequenced in scalp samples.

The chain employs TRBV6-5 and TRBJ2-7; D perhaps matches TRBD2 (6 bases). This TCR was sampled from a human donor with alopecia areata. Sequenced here: CD4+ T cells sorted from blood, sampled at week 24, from a patient treated with tofacitinib. CDR3 nucleotide sequence: TGTGCCAGCAGTTCGGGGACTTCCTACGAGCAGTACTTC. Its translation: CASSSGTSYEQYF.